This passage covers 28 T cell receptor beta chains from one sample sequenced in a study of memory CD4+ T cells and cytomegalovirus serostatus. Profiling relied on immunoSEQ multiplex PCR, and the TCRdb table lists in-frame clones only, not all of them. The table has approximately 60,000 clones, roughly 77% seen once. The sort gate was single viable CD3+CD4+CD8-CD45RO+ cells for memory CD4+ T cells. Sequencing was performed on memory CD4+ T cells from blood. The receptors were sampled from an adult in good health and CMV-seropositive.

This clone was seen more than once but under ten times. The rearrangement links TRBV5-1 to TRBJ1-2; D ambiguous. The CDR3 sequence is 13 residues long. Trimming cost V 4 bases and J 2 bases, with 9 bases left between them. Germline CDR1 and CDR2: SGHRS and YFSETQ. CDR3 sequence reads: CASSAGINYGYTF. The CDR3 DNA is TGCGCCAGCAGCGCCGGGATCAACTATGGCTACACCTTC.

V is TRBV18 and J is TRBJ2-1; D might be TRBD1 or TRBD2, each matching 5 bases. Germline CDR1 is KGHSH and CDR2 is LQKENI. Trimming pared 6 bases from V and 11 bases from J, leaving 23 bases between. This CDR3 region has 15 residues. For the CDR3, the DNA is TGTGCCAGCTCGCTGGGCCGAGACTCAGGGACCAAGCAGTTCTTC. The encoded protein is CASSLGRDSGTKQFF. The whole variable domain, filled in from reference TRBV18 and TRBJ2-1, reads NAGVMQNPRHLVRRRGQEARLRCSPMKGHSHVYWYRQLPEEGLKFMVYLQKENIIDESGMPKERFSAEFPKEGPSILRIQQVVRGDSAAYFCASSLGRDSGTKQFFGPGTRLTVL.

The chain recombines TRBV19 with TRBJ1-5; no firm D call. CDR3 size: 13 residues. The V and J ends lost 3 bases and 7 bases respectively, with 10 bases between them. The germline V gene encodes CDR1 LNHDA and CDR2 SQIVND (reference sequence). This CDR3 is CASSMKPAQPQHF. For the CDR3, the DNA is TGTGCCAGTAGTATGAAGCCCGCGCAGCCCCAGCATTTT.

This clone was observed a handful of times. The genes are TRBV6-6 and TRBJ1-2; D gene unclear. Germline lookup yields CDR1 MNHNY and CDR2 SVGAGI (reference sequence). Trimming stripped 3 bases from V and 7 bases from J, with 3 bases between. The CDR3 is 10 amino acids. CDR3 region: CASSYRGYTF. The CDR3 DNA sequence: TGTGCCAGCAGTTATCGTGGCTACACCTTC.

This clone was recorded a few times. The CDR3 DNA is TGCAGTCTAGGGGGGGAGACCCAGTACTTC. It specifies CSLGGETQYF. This chain joins TRBV29-1 and TRBJ2-5; D possibly uses TRBD1 or TRBD2 (6 bases each). The germline V gene has CDR1 SQVTM and CDR2 ANQGSEA. The CDR3 is 10 residues long.

The chain links TRBV6-6 to TRBJ2-1; D gene unclear. Germline CDR1 MNHNY, CDR2 SVGAGI (reference sequence). CDR3 size: 14 residues. V was cut by 6 bases and J by 2 bases, with 11 bases left in between. The CDR3 DNA reads as TGTGCCAGCAGCCCTTCAACCCCCTACAATGAGCAGTTCTTC. Translated, it gives CASSPSTPYNEQFF.

This clone was seen only a few times. Within the sample, other DNA sequences also encode this same CDR3. The rearrangement links TRBV5-1 to TRBJ1-4, with D possibly matching TRBD1 (6 bases). The CDR3 contains 14 residues. Germline CDR1 is SGHRS and CDR2 is YFSETQ. V lost 3 bases and J 2 bases, leaving 8 bases between the germline ends. DNA for the CDR3: TGCGCCAGCAGCTCCGGACAGACTAATGAAAAACTGTTTTTT. Translation: CASSSGQTNEKLFF.

The chain is built from TRBV28 and TRBJ1-1; D possibly corresponds to TRBD1 (5 bases). Between the trimmed V and J ends, which lost 3 bases and 10 bases, there was a span of 12 bases. In germline, CDR1 is MDHEN, CDR2 SYDVKM. The CDR3 has 12 amino acids. CDR3 DNA: TGTGCCAGCAGTTTCAACGGGGGGGGAGCTTTCTTT. Protein sequence: CASSFNGGGAFF.

V usage is TRBV28 and J usage is TRBJ2-7, with 7 bases aligning to TRBD1. The CDR3 covers 14 residues. The germline V gene has CDR1 MDHEN and CDR2 SYDVKM. The trim removed 8 bases at V and 7 bases at J, leaving 14 bases unmatched. This CDR3 reads CASYPGQMASEQYF. Here the CDR3 DNA reads TGTGCCAGCTACCCGGGACAGATGGCGAGTGAGCAGTACTTC.

The chain recombines TRBV7-8 with TRBJ2-7; possible D gene TRBD1, 5 bases. Trimming shortened V by 4 bases and J by 4 bases, and 14 bases separated the two germline ends. This CDR3 spans 14 amino acids. Germline V CDR1 and CDR2: SGHVS, FQNEAQ. The CDR3: CASSSVRVGYEQYF. The CDR3 bases are TGTGCCAGCAGCTCCGTCAGGGTCGGTTACGAGCAGTACTTC.

In its sample, this clone was seen a few times. The gene calls are TRBV9 and TRBJ2-6; 9 bases align to TRBD1. The junction had 4 bases not matched to a gene; V was cut back by 0 bases and J by 0 bases. From germline, CDR1 is SGDLS and CDR2 YYNGEE. The CDR3 has 18 amino acids. As DNA, the CDR3 is TGTGCCAGCAGCGTAGGGGAGACAGGGGGCTCTGGGGCCAACGTCCTGACTTTC. As protein: CASSVGETGGSGANVLTF.

The chain recombines TRBV28 with TRBJ2-7; D unclear. The CDR3 is 12 amino acids. V was trimmed by 2 bases and J by 2 bases, leaving 4 bases between them. Germline CDR1 MDHEN, CDR2 SYDVKM. The CDR3 reads CASSLLTYEQYF. The DNA for the CDR3 is TGTGCCAGCAGTTTACTAACCTACGAGCAGTACTTC.

The chain has TRBV29-1 and TRBJ2-3; TRBD2 matches 8 bases. With 1 base clipped from V and 1 base from J, the junction kept 4 bases outside the gene matches. This CDR3 has 15 residues. Germline loops: CDR1 SQVTM, CDR2 ANQGSEA. The CDR3: CSVEVAGLGTDTQYF. CDR3 DNA sequence: TGCAGCGTTGAAGTAGCGGGACTCGGCACAGATACGCAGTATTTT.

The rearrangement joins TRBV28 to TRBJ2-3, with TRBD1 matching 7 bases. The CDR3 is 13 amino acids. With V trimmed by 5 bases and J by 4 bases, 3 bases remained unmatched. Per germline, CDR1 MDHEN and CDR2 SYDVKM. CDR3 region: CASSGTGADTQYF. The CDR3 nucleotides are TGTGCCAGCAGTGGTACAGGGGCAGATACGCAGTATTTT.

The J gene is TRBJ2-2, the V gene TRBV7-6, with TRBD1 matching 8 bases. V gave up 4 bases and J gave up 6 bases; unmatched junction bases: 7. The CDR3 is made up of 15 amino acids. Germline V gene sequence: CDR1 SGHVS, CDR2 FNYEAQ. The CDR3 protein is CASSSGQGGAGELFF. The CDR3 bases are TGTGCCAGCAGCTCCGGACAGGGCGGAGCCGGGGAGCTGTTTTTT.

The chain has TRBV4-1 and TRBJ1-1; unclear D gene. Germline V lookup: CDR1 MGHRA, CDR2 YSYEKL. V was trimmed by 4 bases and J by 0 bases, leaving 15 bases between them. CDR3 size: 16 residues. The CDR3 protein is CASSPFRIGLNTEAFF. In DNA, the CDR3 is TGCGCCAGCAGCCCCTTTCGGATCGGACTGAACACTGAAGCTTTCTTT.

V usage is TRBV7-3 and J usage is TRBJ1-2; TRBD1 agrees at 8 bases. Germline CDR1 is SGHTA and CDR2 is FQGTGA. With 5 bases clipped from V and 2 bases from J, the junction kept 7 bases outside the gene matches. The CDR3 contains 15 residues. The CDR3 bases are TGTGCCAGCAGCGCCACCGGGACAGGCAACTATGGCTACACCTTC. Its translation: CASSATGTGNYGYTF.

The chain combines TRBV6-5 with TRBJ2-2, with 7 bases aligning to TRBD1. Looked up from germline, CDR1 is MNHEY and CDR2 is SVGAGI. The CDR3 is 14 amino acids. Germline trimming cut 6 bases from V and 7 bases from J; bases unmatched to any gene: 8. CDR3 residues: CASRETGYSGELFF. CDR3 DNA sequence: TGTGCCAGCAGGGAGACAGGGTACAGCGGGGAGCTGTTTTTT.

Only a few counts were recorded for this clone. Here the CDR3 reads CASRKAGGRGYTF. The CDR3 DNA reads as TGTGCCAGCAGAAAGGCAGGGGGCCGTGGCTACACCTTC. The chain combines TRBV7-2 with TRBJ1-2; 8 positions agree with TRBD1. V lost 6 bases and J lost 7; bases outside the gene matches: 7. From germline, CDR1 is SGHTA and CDR2 FQGNSA. The CDR3 totals 13 residues.

The chain is built from TRBV7-7 and TRBJ2-2, with no clear D. Germline assignment: CDR1 SSHAT and CDR2 FNYEAQ (reference sequence). The CDR3 totals 14 residues. V shed 5 bases and J shed 1 base, with 8 bases lying between them. In DNA, the CDR3 is TGTGCCAGCAGCCCCCAAGAGAACACCGGGGAGCTGTTTTTT. This encodes CASSPQENTGELFF.

This clone was seen only a few times. The V and J genes are TRBV29-1 and TRBJ2-3; D not resolved. The ends were cut back, 2 bases at V and 6 bases at J, with 9 bases in the middle. The CDR3 extends over 12 amino acids. CDR1 SQVTM and CDR2 ANQGSEA come from the germline V gene. The CDR3 nucleotides read TGCAGCGTTGAAATAGCCGGCGATACGCAGTATTTT. As protein: CSVEIAGDTQYF.

The table lists this clone with a few counts. This chain links TRBV11-2 with TRBJ2-2, with 7 bases fitting TRBD1. V shed 6 bases, J shed 2 bases, and the junction held 6 bases outside the gene matches. Germline CDR1 reads SGHAT; CDR2 reads FQNNGV. This CDR3 comprises 15 residues. The CDR3 loop is CASRGRQGNTGELFF. CDR3 coding DNA: TGTGCCAGCAGAGGGAGACAGGGAAACACCGGGGAGCTGTTTTTT.

This chain joins TRBV2 and TRBJ2-5; 8 bases align to TRBD2. The CDR3 consists of 15 residues. V shed 6 bases, J shed 5 bases, and the junction held 11 bases outside the gene matches. The germline gives CDR1 SNHLY, CDR2 FYNNEI. CDR3 residues: CASRDKTGGRETQYF. The CDR3 bases are TGTGCCAGCAGGGACAAAACGGGAGGGCGGGAGACCCAGTACTTC.

The table lists this clone with a count of one. The chain carries TRBV28 and TRBJ1-1; the D is unclear. From germline, CDR1 is MDHEN and CDR2 SYDVKM. There are 11 residues in the CDR3. V lost 6 bases, J lost 4 bases, and 6 bases lay in between. CDR3 coding DNA: TGTGCCAGCAGGTCCGCCACTGAAGCTTTCTTT. Its protein is CASRSATEAFF.

This clone is medium-sized (0.01 to 0.1%) by share. The V gene is TRBV28, the J gene TRBJ1-5; 8 bases agree with TRBD1. CDR3 length: 16 amino acids. Germline V lookup: CDR1 MDHEN, CDR2 SYDVKM. Trimming at V came to 5 bases and at J to 0 bases, leaving 6 bases not matched to a gene. CDR3 nucleotide sequence: TGTGCCAGCAGTCTACGACAGGGGAATAGCAATCAGCCCCAGCATTTT. Its translation is CASSLRQGNSNQPQHF.

The chain recombines TRBV7-2 with TRBJ2-7; D possibly corresponds to TRBD2 (7 bases). The germline gives CDR1 SGHTA, CDR2 FQGNSA. The CDR3 is made up of 17 amino acids. V was trimmed by 1 base and J by 2 bases, leaving 18 bases between them. This CDR3 is CASSLVGSAGAPYEQYV. The CDR3 nucleotides are TGTGCCAGCAGCTTAGTGGGGTCGGCGGGGGCCCCCTACGAGCAGTACGTC.

A few counts support this clone. V gene TRBV19 combines with J gene TRBJ1-4; TRBD1 agrees at 12 bases. Per the germline V gene, CDR1 is LNHDA and CDR2 is SQIVND (reference sequence). V shed 5 bases, J shed 8 bases, and the junction held 6 bases outside the gene matches. The CDR3 has 15 amino acids. For the CDR3, the DNA is TGTGCCAGTAGTCCGCTCGGGACAGGGGGCGAAAAACTGTTTTTT. Translated, it gives CASSPLGTGGEKLFF.

The rearrangement links TRBV30 to TRBJ2-1; 9 nucleotides agree with TRBD1. The CDR3 contains 14 residues. V lost 2 bases to trimming and J lost 6 bases; unmatched junction nucleotides: 5. CDR1 and CDR2 (germline): GTSNPN, SVGIG (reference sequence). The CDR3 DNA reads as TGTGCCTGGAGTACCCCGGACAGGGGCAATGAGCAGTTCTTC. This sequence encodes CAWSTPDRGNEQFF.